Listed below are T cell receptor beta chains from one sample, sequenced in a study of response to subunit inactivated influenza vaccine. Each CDR3 protein gets one entry after TCRdb re-called the RT-PCR reads with MiXCR. The repertoire holds 860,000 or so distinct CDR3 sequences, with 21% as singletons. Sequencing was performed on PBMCs from blood, taken about 5 days after vaccination. The receptor source for this set is a man aged 45-60 years who received an inactivated influenza vaccine. Each CDR3 is given with its conserved first and last residue. D genes are given only for firm matches. Clone sizes are given selectively: once, few, many, or a class where the clone is expanded.

j_call v_call d_call clone_size cdr3_nt cdr3_aa
TRBJ2-5 TRBV5-1 - - TGCGCCAGCAGCTTCAGTAACAGGGTTGGGACCCAGTACTTC CASSFSNRVGTQYF
TRBJ2-7 TRBV7-9 TRBD2 - TGTGCCAGCAGCCCCTACGGGGGGTACTCCTACGAGCAGTACTTC CASSPYGGYSYEQYF
TRBJ2-5 TRBV7-6 TRBD2 few TGTGCCAGCAGCTCTACCCTAGCGGGGGCTCTCCAAGAGACCCAGTACTTC CASSSTLAGALQETQYF
TRBJ1-5 TRBV12-3/TRBV12-4 - - TGTGCCAGCAGTCCCCGCGTTCAGCCCCAGCATTTT CASSPRVQPQHF
TRBJ2-4 TRBV29-1 - - TGCAGCGTTGCCATGGGGGGCCCGAAAAACATTCAGTACTTC CSVAMGGPKNIQYF
TRBJ2-7 TRBV2 TRBD2 - TGTGCCAGCAGTGAGAGGACTAGCGGGAGCTTAACATACTTC CASSERTSGSLTYF
TRBJ2-5 TRBV6-1 - - TGTGCCAGCAGCATCTCCGAGGGAGAGACCCAGTACTTC CASSISEGETQYF
TRBJ2-5 TRBV4-1 - - TGCGCCAGCAGCCAAGATCACGGACCCGCGGCAGAGACCCAGTACTTC CASSQDHGPAAETQYF
TRBJ1-1 TRBV29-1 - - TGCAGCGTTGGAGCGGACGCGGGACAAATGAACACTGAAGCTTTCTTT CSVGADAGQMNTEAFF
TRBJ2-5 TRBV20-1 - many TGCAGTGCTAGAGCTCCGCGGACCCAAGAGACCCAGTACTTC CSARAPRTQETQYF
TRBJ2-3 TRBV20-1 TRBD2 few TGCAGTGCTAGAGATCCATCCCCTCTTAGCGGGGGCACAGATACGCAGTATTTT CSARDPSPLSGGTDTQYF
TRBJ1-6 TRBV10-3 - - TGTGCCATCAGTGACACAGGAGATCATTCACCCCTCCACTTT CAISDTGDHSPLHF
TRBJ2-7 TRBV5-1 TRBD2 few TGCGCCAGCAGCTTGGCCGGCGGGAGGCACGAGCAGTACTTC CASSLAGGRHEQYF
TRBJ1-5 TRBV4-1 - - TGCGCCAGCAGCCAAGGCCGGGCCCTCATCGAGAGTCAGCCCCAGCATTTT CASSQGRALIESQPQHF
TRBJ1-1 TRBV20-1 - few TGCAGTGCTGGCCGTGCCTATGAAGCTTTCTTT CSAGRAYEAFF
TRBJ2-1 TRBV5-6 - many TGTGCCAGCAGCTGGGGTAGCGGTGAGCAGTTCTTC CASSWGSGEQFF
TRBJ2-1 TRBV2 TRBD2 few TGTGCCAGCAGAGGCGACGAGGGACTAGCGGGAGAGACCTACAATGAGCAGTTCTTC CASRGDEGLAGETYNEQFF
TRBJ1-1 TRBV2 - - TGTGCCAGCAGCAATAGGGGACCGCCAGTCACTGAAGCTTTCTTT CASSNRGPPVTEAFF
TRBJ1-1 TRBV5-1 - few TGCGCCAGCAGCTTGGCAGGGCATACGAACACTGAAGCTTTCTTT CASSLAGHTNTEAFF
TRBJ2-5 TRBV4-3 - - TGCGCCAGCAGCCTCGGGACAAGGAGGGCCCAGTACTTC CASSLGTRRAQYF
TRBJ2-7 TRBV7-9 TRBD1 - TGTGCCAGCAGCGGACAATACAGGGGGCCTTCCTACGAGCAGTACTTC CASSGQYRGPSYEQYF
TRBJ2-7 TRBV11-1 TRBD2 - TGTGCCAGCAGCCCCCGAGCGGGGGGTGGGATCTACGAGCAGTACTTC CASSPRAGGGIYEQYF
TRBJ1-1 TRBV20-1 - few TGCAGTGCCCTGGGGATGGGCCTCATGAACACTGAAGCTTTCTTT CSALGMGLMNTEAFF
TRBJ2-3 TRBV14 - - TGTGCCAGCAGCCAAGATCAGGGTTGGGGCACAGATACGCAGTATTTT CASSQDQGWGTDTQYF
TRBJ1-1 TRBV10-3 - - TGTGCCATCAGTGAGAGGGTAACTTTGAACACTGAAGCTTTCTTT CAISERVTLNTEAFF
TRBJ2-7 TRBV28 - few TGTGCCAGCAGTTTACCCAACAGGGTAGTCTACGAGCAGTACTTC CASSLPNRVVYEQYF